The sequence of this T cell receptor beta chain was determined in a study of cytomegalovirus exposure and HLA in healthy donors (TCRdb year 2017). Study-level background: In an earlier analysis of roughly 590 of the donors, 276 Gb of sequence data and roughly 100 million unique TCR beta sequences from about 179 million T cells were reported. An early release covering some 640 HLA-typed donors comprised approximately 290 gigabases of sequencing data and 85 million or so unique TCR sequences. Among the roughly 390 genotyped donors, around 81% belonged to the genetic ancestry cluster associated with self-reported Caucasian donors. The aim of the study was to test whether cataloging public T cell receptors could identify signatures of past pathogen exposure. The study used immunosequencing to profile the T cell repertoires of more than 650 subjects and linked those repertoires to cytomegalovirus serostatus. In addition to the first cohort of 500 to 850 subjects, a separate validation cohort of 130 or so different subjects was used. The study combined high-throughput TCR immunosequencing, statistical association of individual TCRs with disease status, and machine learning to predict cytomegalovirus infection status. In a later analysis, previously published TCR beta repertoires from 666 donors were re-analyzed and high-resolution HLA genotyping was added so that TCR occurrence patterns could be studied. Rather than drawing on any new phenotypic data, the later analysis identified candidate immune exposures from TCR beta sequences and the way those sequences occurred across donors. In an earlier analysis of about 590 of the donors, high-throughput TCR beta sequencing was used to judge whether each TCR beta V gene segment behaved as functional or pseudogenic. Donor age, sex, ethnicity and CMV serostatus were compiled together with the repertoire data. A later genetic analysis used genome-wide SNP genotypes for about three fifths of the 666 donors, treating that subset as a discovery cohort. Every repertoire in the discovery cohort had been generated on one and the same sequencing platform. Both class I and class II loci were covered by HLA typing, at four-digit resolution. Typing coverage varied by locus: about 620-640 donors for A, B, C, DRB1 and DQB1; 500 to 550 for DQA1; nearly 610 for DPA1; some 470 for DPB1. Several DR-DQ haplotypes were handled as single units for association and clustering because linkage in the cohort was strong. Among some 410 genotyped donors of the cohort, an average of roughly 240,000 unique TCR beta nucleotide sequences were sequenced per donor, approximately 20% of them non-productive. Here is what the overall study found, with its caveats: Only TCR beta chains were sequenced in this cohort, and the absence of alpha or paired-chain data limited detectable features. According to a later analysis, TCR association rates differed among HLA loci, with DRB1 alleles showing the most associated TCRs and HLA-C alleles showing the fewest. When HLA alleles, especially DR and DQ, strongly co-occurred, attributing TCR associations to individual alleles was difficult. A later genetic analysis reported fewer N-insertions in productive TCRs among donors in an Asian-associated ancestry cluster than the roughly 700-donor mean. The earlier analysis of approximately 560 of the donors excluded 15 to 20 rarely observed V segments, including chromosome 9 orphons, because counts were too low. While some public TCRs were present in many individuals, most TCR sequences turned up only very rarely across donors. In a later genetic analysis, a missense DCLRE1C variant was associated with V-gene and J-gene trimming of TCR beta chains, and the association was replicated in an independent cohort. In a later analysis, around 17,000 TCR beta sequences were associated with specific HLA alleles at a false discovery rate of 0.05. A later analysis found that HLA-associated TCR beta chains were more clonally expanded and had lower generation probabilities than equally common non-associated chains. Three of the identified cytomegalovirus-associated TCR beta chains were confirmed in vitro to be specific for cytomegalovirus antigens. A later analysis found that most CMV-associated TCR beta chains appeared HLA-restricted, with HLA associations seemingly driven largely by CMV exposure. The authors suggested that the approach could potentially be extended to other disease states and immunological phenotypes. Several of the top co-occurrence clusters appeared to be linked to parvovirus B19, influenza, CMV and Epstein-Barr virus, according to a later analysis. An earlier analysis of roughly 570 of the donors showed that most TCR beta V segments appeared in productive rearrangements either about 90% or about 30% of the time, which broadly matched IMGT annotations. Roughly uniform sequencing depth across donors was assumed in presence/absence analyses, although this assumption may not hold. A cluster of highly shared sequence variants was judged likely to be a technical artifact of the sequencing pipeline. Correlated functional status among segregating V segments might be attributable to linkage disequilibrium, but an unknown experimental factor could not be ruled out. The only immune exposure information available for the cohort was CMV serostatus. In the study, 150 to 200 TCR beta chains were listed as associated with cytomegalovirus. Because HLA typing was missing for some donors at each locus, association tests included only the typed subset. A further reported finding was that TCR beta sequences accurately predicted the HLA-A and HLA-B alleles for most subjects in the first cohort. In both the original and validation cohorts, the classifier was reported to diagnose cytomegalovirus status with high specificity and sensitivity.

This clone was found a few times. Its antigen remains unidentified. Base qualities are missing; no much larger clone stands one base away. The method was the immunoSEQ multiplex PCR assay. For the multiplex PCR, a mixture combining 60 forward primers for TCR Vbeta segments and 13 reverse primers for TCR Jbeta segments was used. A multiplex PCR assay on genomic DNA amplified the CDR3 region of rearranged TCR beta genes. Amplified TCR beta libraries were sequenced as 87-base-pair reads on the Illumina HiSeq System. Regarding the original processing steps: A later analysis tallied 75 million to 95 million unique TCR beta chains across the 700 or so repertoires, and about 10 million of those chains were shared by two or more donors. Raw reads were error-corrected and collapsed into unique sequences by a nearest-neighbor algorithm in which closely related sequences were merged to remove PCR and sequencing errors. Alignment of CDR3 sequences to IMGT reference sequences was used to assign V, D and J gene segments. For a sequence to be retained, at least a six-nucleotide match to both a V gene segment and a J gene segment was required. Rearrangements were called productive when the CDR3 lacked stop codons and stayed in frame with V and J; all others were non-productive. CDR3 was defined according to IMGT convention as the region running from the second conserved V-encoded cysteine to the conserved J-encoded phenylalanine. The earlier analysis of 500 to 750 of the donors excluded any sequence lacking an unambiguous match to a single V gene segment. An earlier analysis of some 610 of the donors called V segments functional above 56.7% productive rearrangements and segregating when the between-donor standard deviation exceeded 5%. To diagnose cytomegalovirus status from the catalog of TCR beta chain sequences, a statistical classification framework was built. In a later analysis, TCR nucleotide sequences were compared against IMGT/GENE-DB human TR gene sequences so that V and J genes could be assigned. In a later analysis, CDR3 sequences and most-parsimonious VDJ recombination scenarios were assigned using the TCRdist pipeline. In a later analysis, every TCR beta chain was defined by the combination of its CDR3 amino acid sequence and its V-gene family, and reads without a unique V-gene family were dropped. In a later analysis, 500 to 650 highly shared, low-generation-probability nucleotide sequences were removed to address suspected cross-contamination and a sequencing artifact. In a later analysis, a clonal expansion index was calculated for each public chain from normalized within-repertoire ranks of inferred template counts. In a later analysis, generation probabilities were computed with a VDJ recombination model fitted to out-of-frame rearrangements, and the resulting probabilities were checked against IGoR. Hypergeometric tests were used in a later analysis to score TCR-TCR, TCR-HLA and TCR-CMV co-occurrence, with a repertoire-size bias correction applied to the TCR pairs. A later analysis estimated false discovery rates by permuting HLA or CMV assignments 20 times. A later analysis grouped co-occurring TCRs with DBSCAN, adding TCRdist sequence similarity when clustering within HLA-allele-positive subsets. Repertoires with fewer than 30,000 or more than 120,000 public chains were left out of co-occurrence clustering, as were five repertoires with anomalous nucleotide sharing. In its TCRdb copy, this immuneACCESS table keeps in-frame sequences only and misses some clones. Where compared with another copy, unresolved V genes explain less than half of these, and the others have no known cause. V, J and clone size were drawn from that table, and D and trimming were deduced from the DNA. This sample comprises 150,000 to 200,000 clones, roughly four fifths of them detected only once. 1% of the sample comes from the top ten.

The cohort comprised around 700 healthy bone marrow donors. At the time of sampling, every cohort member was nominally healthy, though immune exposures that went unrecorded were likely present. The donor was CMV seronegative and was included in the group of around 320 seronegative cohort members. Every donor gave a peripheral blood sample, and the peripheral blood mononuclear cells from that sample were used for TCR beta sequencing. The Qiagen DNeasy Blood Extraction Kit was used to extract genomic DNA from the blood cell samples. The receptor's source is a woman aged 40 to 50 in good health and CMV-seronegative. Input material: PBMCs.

This receptor has the CDR3 CSVRTAGQGKDAGTDTQYF. The nucleotide sequence is given as TGCAGCGTGCGAACGGCGGGACAGGGGAAGGACGCAGGCACAGATACGCAGTATTTT. The rearrangement combines TRBV29-1 with TRBJ2-3, with 10 central nucleotides matching TRBD1. The V end gives up 6 bases and the J end 1 base, leaving 19 bases in the junction not matched to a gene. The CDR3 numbers 19 residues from cysteine through phenylalanine. Only CDR3 DNA remains: 57 bases, in frame from the first base. The CDR1 and CDR2 encoded by the germline V gene are SQVTM and ANQGSEA.